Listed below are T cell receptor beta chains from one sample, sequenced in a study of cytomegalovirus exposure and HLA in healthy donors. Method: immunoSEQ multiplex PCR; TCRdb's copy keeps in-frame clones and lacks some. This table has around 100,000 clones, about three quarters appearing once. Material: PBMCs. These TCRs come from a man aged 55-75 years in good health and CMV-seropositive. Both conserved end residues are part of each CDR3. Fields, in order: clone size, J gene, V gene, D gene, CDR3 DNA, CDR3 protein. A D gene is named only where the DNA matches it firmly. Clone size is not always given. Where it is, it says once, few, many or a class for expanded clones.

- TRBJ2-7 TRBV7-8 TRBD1 TGTGCCAGCAGCACCACGACAGGGTCTTCCTACGAGCAGTACTTC CASSTTTGSSYEQYF
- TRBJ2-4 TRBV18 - TGTGCCAGCTCACCCCTACAGGGAACCGGGGCCAAAAACATTCAGTACTTC CASSPLQGTGAKNIQYF
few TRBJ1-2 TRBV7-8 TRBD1 TGTGCCAGCAGCTTAACTAGAGGACAGGGGGTTTTCTATGGCTACACCTTC CASSLTRGQGVFYGYTF
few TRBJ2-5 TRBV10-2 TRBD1 TGTGCCAGCAAACCCCTTGCCGGGACAGGGGTTACCCAGTACTTC CASKPLAGTGVTQYF
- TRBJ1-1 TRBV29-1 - TGCAGCGCCTCCCAGGGGGAAGCTTTCTTT CSASQGEAFF
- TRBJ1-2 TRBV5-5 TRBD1 TGTGCCAGCAGCTTGGAAGGGGGGGACAGGGGATATGGCTACACCTTC CASSLEGGDRGYGYTF
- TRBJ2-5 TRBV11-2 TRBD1 TGTGCCAGCAGCCGGGACAGGCAAGAGACCCAGTACTTC CASSRDRQETQYF
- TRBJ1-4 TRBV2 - TGTGCCAGCAGTGAAGCTCAGGTTCTCGAAAAACTGTTTTTT CASSEAQVLEKLFF
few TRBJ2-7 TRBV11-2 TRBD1 TGTGCCAGCAGCTTAGGGGGGACAGCCGGCTCCTACGAGCAGTACTTC CASSLGGTAGSYEQYF
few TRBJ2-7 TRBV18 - TGTGCCAGCTCACCCCCCGGGACTGACGAGCAGTACTTC CASSPPGTDEQYF
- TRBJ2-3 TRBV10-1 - TGCGCCAGCAGTGACCCCCGTAATAGCACAGATACGCAGTATTTT CASSDPRNSTDTQYF
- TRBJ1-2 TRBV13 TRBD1 TGTGCCAGCAGCTTAGAGGGACAGGGGAGCGACTATGGCTACACCTTC CASSLEGQGSDYGYTF
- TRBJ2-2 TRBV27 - TGTGCCAGCAGTGGACAGAACACCGGGGAGCTGTTTTTT CASSGQNTGELFF
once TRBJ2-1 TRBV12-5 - TGTGCTAGTGGTTACGACACGTACAATGAGCAGTTCTTC CASGYDTYNEQFF
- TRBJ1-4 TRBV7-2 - TGTGCCAGCAGCGGGAGGCAGGAAGAAAAACTGTTTTTT CASSGRQEEKLFF
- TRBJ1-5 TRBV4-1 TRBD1 TGCGCCAGCAGCCAAGGTGGAGGGGGCGTCGATCAGCCCCAGCATTTT CASSQGGGGVDQPQHF
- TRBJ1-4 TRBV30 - TGTGCCTGGAGTGCCTCGGTAGCAACTAATGAAAAACTGTTTTTT CAWSASVATNEKLFF
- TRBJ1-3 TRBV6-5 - TGTGCCAGCAGTAAGGGAGAAGTTGCTGGAAACACCATATATTTT CASSKGEVAGNTIYF
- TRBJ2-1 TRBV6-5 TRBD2 TGTGCCAGCAGTCCGACTAGCGGATACAATGAGCAGTTCTTC CASSPTSGYNEQFF
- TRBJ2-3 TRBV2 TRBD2 TGTGCCAGCAGTGACGGACTAGCGGGGGCTCGGGGAGATACGCAGTATTTT CASSDGLAGARGDTQYF
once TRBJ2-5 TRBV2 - TGTGCCAGCGGCAGAAACCAAGAAGAGACCCAGTACTTC CASGRNQEETQYF
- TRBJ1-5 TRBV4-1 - TGCGCCAGCAGCCAAGTACAGGGTTATCAGCCCCAGCATTTT CASSQVQGYQPQHF
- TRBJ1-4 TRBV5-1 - TGCGCCAGCAGCTTGGCCGGCAGGTCCGCGTCGTCAACTAATGAAAAACTGTTTTTT CASSLAGRSASSTNEKLFF
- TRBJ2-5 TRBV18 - TGTGCCAGCTCACCTCCGGCGCGTGGGGGGATGGAGACCCAGTACTTC CASSPPARGGMETQYF
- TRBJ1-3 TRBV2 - TGTGCCAGCAGTGAAAGGACATATAGGAACACCATATATTTT CASSERTYRNTIYF
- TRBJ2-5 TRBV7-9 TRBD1 TGTGCCAGCAGCCCTTCGGGACAGCCAGAGACCCAGTACTTC CASSPSGQPETQYF
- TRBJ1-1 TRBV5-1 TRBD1 TGCGCCAGCAGCTTGGCTCGGGACAGGATGAACACTGAAGCTTTCTTT CASSLARDRMNTEAFF
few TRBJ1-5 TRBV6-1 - TGTGCCAGCACTCAGGGGAAAATTCAGCCCCAGCATTTT CASTQGKIQPQHF
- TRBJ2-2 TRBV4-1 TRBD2 TGCGCCAGCAGCCAAGAGGTGCTAGCGGGCGTGAACGGGGAGCTGTTTTTT CASSQEVLAGVNGELFF
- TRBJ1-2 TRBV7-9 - TGTGCCAGCAGCTCCACCGTGCCGACGGGCTATGGCTACACCTTC CASSSTVPTGYGYTF
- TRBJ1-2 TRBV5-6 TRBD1 TGTGCCAGCAGCTTTGACAGGGGGCTGAATGGCTACACCTTC CASSFDRGLNGYTF
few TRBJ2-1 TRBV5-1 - TGCGCCAGCAGCACGGACAGTTACAATGAGCAGTTCTTC CASSTDSYNEQFF
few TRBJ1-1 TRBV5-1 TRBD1 TGCGCCAGCAGCGCGGGACAGGGAACTGAAGCTTTCTTT CASSAGQGTEAFF
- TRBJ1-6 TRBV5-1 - TGCGCCAGCAGCAGGGGTGGTCGGGCAGGCAATTCACCCCTCCACTTT CASSRGGRAGNSPLHF
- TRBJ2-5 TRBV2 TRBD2 TGTGCCAGCAGTCCCCGGGGGGGCTGGGAGACCCAGTACTTC CASSPRGGWETQYF
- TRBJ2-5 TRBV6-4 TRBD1 TGTGCCAGCAGTGAGACAGGGGCGAAAGAGACCCAGTACTTC CASSETGAKETQYF
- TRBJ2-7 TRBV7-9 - TGTGCCAGCAGCTTAGCGTCCACAGTGGCCTACGAGCAGTACTTC CASSLASTVAYEQYF
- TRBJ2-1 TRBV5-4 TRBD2 TGTGCCAGCAGCTTACCCGGGACTAGGGGGGACGAGCAGTTCTTC CASSLPGTRGDEQFF
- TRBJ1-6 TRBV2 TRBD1 TGTGCCAGCAGTGGAGTACAGGGGGCCCGGGCCCTCCACTTT CASSGVQGARALHF
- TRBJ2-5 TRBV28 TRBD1 TGTGCCAGCCAGTCACAGGGGGCGGACGAGACCCAGTACTTC CASQSQGADETQYF
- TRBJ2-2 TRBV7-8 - TGTGCCAGCAGCTCAGGGGCACTGAACACCGGGGAGCTGTTTTTT CASSSGALNTGELFF
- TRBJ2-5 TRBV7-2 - TGTGCCAGCAGCTTAGGGCGGGGATCCGAGACCCAGTACTTC CASSLGRGSETQYF
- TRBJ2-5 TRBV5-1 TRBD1 TGCGCCAGCAGCTTGTCAGGGGGCCAAGAGACCCAGTACTTC CASSLSGGQETQYF
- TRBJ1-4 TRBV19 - TGTGCCAGTAGATTTGGACAGTCAAATGAAAAACTGTTTTTT CASRFGQSNEKLFF
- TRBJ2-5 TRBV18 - TGTGCCAGCTCACCAGGAGTCCAAGAGACCCAGTACTTC CASSPGVQETQYF